At least ten counts were recorded for the clone carrying this TCR beta chain. Antigen unknown. Each person with ophthalmopathy scored at least 3 on the Clinical Activity Score, reached NOSPECS grade 4 or higher, and had been ill under 3 months. A patient was excluded if there was uncontrolled infection, other autoimmune disease, pregnancy or lactation. This specimen belongs to a study of T cells in Graves' hyperthyroidism and ophthalmopathy. Overall study results and limits: Model-based prediction identified ophthalmopathy a median around seven months prior to its onset.

This CDR3 contains 10 residues. CDR1 GTSNPN and CDR2 SVGIG come from the germline V gene (reference sequence). The V end was cut by 4 bases, the J end by 7 bases, with 7 bases between. The TCR beta CDR3 regions underwent amplification using RNA transcripts as the source. Using the HTBI primer set, a first-round RT-PCR was run on the TCR CDR3. TCRdb reanalysed the multiplex PCR reads using MiXCR and keeps one entry per CDR3 protein. Among 200,000 to 300,000 distinct CDR3 sequences, around 15% were seen once, and the ten largest hold around 26%. This chain joins TRBV30 and TRBJ1-2; TRBD1 is a possible D gene (5 bases). Specimen: blood. The receptor was isolated from a woman under 30 with Graves' ophthalmopathy. The CDR3 loop is CAWKGAGYTF. The CDR3 DNA is TGTGCCTGGAAAGGGGCTGGCTACACCTTC.